This entry features one TCR beta chain sequence. Its antigen is as yet unknown. In germline, CDR1 is MNHEY, CDR2 SMNVEV (reference sequence). The CDR3 extends over 16 amino acids. V lost 4 bases to trimming and J lost 1 base; unmatched junction nucleotides: 7. Only in-frame clones appear in the TCRdb table, and some are missing; sequencing was by immunoSEQ multiplex PCR. This table holds hundreds of thousands of clones, roughly 85% found once. This entry comes from a study of cytomegalovirus exposure and HLA in healthy donors. Study-wide results and limits: Subsequent analysis of the 120 or so validation repertoires found a tendency for first-cohort TCR clusters to co-occur.

The material sequenced was PBMCs. The J gene is TRBJ1-1, the V gene TRBV27; TRBD1 matches 9 bases. The receptor comes from a woman aged 18-29 years in good health and CMV-seronegative. The CDR3 DNA reads as TGTGCCAGCAGTTGGGGACAGGGCCCGGGGAACACTGAAGCTTTCTTT. Translation: CASSWGQGPGNTEAFF.